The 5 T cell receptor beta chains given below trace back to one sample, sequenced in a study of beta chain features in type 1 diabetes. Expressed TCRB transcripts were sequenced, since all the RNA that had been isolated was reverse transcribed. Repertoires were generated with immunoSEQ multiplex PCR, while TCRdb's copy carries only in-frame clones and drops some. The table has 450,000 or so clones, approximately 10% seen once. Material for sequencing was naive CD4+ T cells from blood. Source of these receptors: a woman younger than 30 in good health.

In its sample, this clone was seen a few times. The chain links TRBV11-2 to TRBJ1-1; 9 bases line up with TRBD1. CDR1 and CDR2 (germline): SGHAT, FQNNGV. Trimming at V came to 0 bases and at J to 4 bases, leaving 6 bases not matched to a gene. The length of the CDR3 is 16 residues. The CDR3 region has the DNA TGTGCCAGCAGCTTAGATTACCGGGACAGGGTCACTGAAGCTTTCTTT. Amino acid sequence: CASSLDYRDRVTEAFF. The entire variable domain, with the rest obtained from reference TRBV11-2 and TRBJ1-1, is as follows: EAGVAQSPRYKIIEKRQSVAFWCNPISGHATLYWYQQILGQGPKLLIQFQNNGVVDDSQLPKDRFSAERLKGVDSTLKIQPAKLEDSAVYLCASSLDYRDRVTEAFFGQGTRLTVV.

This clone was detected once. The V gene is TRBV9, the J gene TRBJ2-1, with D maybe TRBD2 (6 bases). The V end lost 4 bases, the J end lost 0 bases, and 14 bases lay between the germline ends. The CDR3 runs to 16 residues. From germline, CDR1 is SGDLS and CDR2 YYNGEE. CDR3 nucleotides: TGTGCCAGCAGCCTTGGGACTGGGAACTCCTACAATGAGCAGTTCTTC. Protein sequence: CASSLGTGNSYNEQFF.

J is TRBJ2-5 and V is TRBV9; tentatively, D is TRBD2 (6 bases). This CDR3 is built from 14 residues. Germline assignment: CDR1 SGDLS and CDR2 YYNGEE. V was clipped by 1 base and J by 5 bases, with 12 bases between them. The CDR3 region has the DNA TGTGCCAGCAGCGTATGGGGAGGTCGGGAGACCCAGTACTTC. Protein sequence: CASSVWGGRETQYF.

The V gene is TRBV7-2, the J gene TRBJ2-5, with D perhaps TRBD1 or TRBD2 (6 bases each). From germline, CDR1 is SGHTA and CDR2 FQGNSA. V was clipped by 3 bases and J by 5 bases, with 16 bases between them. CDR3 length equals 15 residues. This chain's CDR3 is CASSFLVGGWETQYF. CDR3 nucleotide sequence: TGTGCCAGCAGCTTTCTGGTCGGGGGCTGGGAGACCCAGTACTTC.

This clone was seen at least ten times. The CDR3 region is CSGLAGTDTQYF. The CDR3 bases are TGCAGCGGACTAGCGGGCACAGATACGCAGTATTTT. The chain joins TRBV29-1 to TRBJ2-3; 9 nucleotides match TRBD2. The CDR3 spans 12 residues. The V and J ends lost 7 bases and 1 base, in that order; junction bases with no gene match: 0. CDR1 is SQVTM, CDR2 ANQGSEA, per germline.